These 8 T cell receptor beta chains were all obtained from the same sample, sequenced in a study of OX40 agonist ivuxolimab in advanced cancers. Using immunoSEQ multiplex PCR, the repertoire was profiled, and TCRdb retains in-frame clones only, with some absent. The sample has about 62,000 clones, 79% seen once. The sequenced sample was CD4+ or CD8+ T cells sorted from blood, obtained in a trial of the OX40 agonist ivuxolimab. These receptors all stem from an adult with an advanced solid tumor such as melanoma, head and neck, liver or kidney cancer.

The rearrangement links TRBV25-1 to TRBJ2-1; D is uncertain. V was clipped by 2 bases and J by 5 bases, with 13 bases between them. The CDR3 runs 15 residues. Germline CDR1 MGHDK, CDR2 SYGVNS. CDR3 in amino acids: CASSEGPESHNEQFF. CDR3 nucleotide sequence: TGTGCCAGCAGTGAAGGACCCGAATCCCACAATGAGCAGTTCTTC.

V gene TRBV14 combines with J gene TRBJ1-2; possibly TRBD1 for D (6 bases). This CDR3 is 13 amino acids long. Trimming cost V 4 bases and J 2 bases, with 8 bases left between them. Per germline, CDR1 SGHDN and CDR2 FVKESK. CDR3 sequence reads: CASSPDRNYGYTF. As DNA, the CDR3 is TGTGCCAGCAGCCCGGACAGAAACTATGGCTACACCTTC. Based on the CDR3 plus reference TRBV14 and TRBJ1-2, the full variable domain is EAGVTQFPSHSVIEKGQTVTLRCDPISGHDNLYWYRRVMGKEIKFLLHFVKESKQDESGMPNNRFLAERTGGTYSTLKVQPAELEDSGVYFCASSPDRNYGYTFGSGTRLTVV.

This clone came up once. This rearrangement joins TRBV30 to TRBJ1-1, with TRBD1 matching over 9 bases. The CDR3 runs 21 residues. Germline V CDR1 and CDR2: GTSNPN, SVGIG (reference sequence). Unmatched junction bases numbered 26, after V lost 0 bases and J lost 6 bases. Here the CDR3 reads CAWSVPFRFRTGVFANAEAFF. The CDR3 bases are TGTGCCTGGAGTGTACCCTTTCGATTCCGGACAGGGGTTTTCGCCAACGCTGAAGCTTTCTTT. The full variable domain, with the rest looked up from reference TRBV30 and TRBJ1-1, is SQTIHQWPATLVQPVGSPLSLECTVEGTSNPNLYWYRQAAGRGLQLLFYSVGIGQISSEVPQNLSASRPQDRQFILSSKKLLLSDSGFYLCAWSVPFRFRTGVFANAEAFFGQGTRLTVV.

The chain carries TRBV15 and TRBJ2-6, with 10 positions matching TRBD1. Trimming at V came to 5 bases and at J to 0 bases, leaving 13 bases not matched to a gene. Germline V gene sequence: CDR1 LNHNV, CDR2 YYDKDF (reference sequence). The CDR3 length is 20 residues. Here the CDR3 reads CATSGGGDRGVISGANVLTF. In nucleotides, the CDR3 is TGTGCCACCAGCGGGGGCGGGGACAGGGGCGTAATCTCTGGGGCCAACGTCCTGACTTTC.

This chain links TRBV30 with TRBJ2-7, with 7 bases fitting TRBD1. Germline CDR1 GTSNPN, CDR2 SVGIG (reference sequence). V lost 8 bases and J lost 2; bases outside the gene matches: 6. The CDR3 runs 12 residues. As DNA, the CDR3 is TGTGCCGGGAACAGGGGCACCTACGAGCAGTACTTC. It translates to CAGNRGTYEQYF. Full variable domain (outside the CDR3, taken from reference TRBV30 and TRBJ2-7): SQTIHQWPATLVQPVGSPLSLECTVEGTSNPNLYWYRQAAGRGLQLLFYSVGIGQISSEVPQNLSASRPQDRQFILSSKKLLLSDSGFYLCAGNRGTYEQYFGPGTRLTVT.

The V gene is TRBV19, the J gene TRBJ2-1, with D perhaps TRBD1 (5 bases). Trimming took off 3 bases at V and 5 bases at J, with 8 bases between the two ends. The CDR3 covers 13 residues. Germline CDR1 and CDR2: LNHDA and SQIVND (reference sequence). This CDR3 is CASSMTRDNEQFF. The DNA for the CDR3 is TGTGCCAGTAGTATGACCAGGGACAATGAGCAGTTCTTC. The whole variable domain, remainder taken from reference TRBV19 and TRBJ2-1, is DGGITQSPKYLFRKEGQNVTLSCEQNLNHDAMYWYRQDPGQGLRLIYYSQIVNDFQKGDIAEGYSVSREKKESFPLTVTSAQKNPTAFYLCASSMTRDNEQFFGPGTRLTVL.

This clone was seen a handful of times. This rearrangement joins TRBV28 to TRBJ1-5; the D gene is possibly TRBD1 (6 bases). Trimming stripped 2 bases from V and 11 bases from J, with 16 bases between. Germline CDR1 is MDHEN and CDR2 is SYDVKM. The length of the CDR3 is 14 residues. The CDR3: CASSLSQGPTAQHF. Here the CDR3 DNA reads TGTGCCAGCAGTTTAAGTCAGGGGCCGACGGCCCAGCATTTT.

The CDR3 here is CASSPITGGGQPQHF. In nucleotides, the CDR3 is TGTGCCAGCAGTCCCATAACAGGTGGGGGTCAGCCCCAGCATTTT. The V call is TRBV2, the J call TRBJ1-5, with D perhaps TRBD1 (5 bases). This CDR3 comprises 15 residues. Trimming pared 5 bases from V and 6 bases from J, leaving 17 bases between. The germline V gene has CDR1 SNHLY and CDR2 FYNNEI.